This T cell receptor beta chain was retrieved from a study of CD4 T cells in relation to SARS-CoV-2 and coronaviruses (dated by TCRdb to 2020 to 2023). Turning to the overall study: Across all 12 patients in the convalescent cohort, the median age was roughly 40 years, with a range of about 20 to 75 years. A different TCR-beta assay, based on Illumina, was used to sequence expansion assays from other donors in the study. HLA restriction was mapped for shared crossreactive spike epitopes using patient-derived lymphoblastoid cell lines. Among the approximately twelve convalescent patients, 8 males and 4 females were included, and two of the subjects were Hispanic. At the level of individual TCR clonotypes, the study measured memory CD4+ T cell crossreactivity between SARS-CoV-2 spike protein and common cold coronavirus spike proteins. Samples from three pre-COVID donors and the naive versus memory experiments were sequenced with the Adaptive Biotechnologies TCR-sequencing kit; other data were Illumina-based. Study-wide conclusions, independent of this receptor: Sequencing naive versus memory cells indicated that the assay picks up memory recall responses, not primary responses primed during culture. Roughly 65% of donors had memory CD4+ clonotypes that crossrecognized SARS-CoV-2 and at least one common cold coronavirus spike. Because the crossreactivity analysis focused on spike protein, crossreactivity against other viral proteins was not assessed. Significantly weaker SARS-CoV-2-driven expansion was shown by crossreactive clones than by monoreactive clones, consistent with antigenic imprinting. Small numbers of patients and of tested TCRs were a limitation of the study. No donor contributed both pre-pandemic and post-infection samples, which limited tracing the source of pre-existing responses.

Naive and memory CD4+ T cells were separated from cryopreserved PBMCs through CD4 enrichment, which was followed by EasySep naive CD4+ T cell enrichment. Ficoll-Paque PLUS gradient centrifugation was used to isolate PBMCs from either whole blood or leukapheresis product. PBMCs were either used fresh in the expansion assay or cryopreserved at -140 degrees C. The QIAamp Micro DNA Kit was used to extract genomic DNA from the CD4+ T cells. Deep-resolution immunoSEQ TCR-beta sequencing was performed on DNA from uncultured naive and memory CD4+ T cells. As for the authors' bioinformatics: Preprocessing removed nonproductive sequences and CDR3s not starting with C, not ending with F or W, or shorter than 7 amino acids. Cultured and uncultured naive and memory CD4+ repertoires were searched for previously identified spike- and CEF-reactive CDR3s. After three terminal residues were trimmed from each end, CDR3 homology was quantified as pairwise Levenshtein distance using the stringdist R package. Drawn from immuneACCESS, this table holds only the in-frame rearrangements with V and J called that TCRdb kept. Clones are partly lost; checked studies trace under half to an unresolved V gene and leave the rest unexplained. V and J calls and clone size are given by that table; D and trimming were obtained from the DNA. The sample table records 35,000 to 40,000 clones; around 89% of these occur just once. The top ten clonotypes cover roughly a tenth of the sample.

The CDR3 holds 13 amino acids from the cysteine to the phenylalanine. Of the read, only the CDR3 DNA is kept; its 39 bases are in frame from base 1. The V and J ends are trimmed by 8 bases and 4 bases, leaving 15 bases between them. This clone was seen just once. The target of this receptor is not known. Base quality data are lacking; no much larger clone is found one base away. This sequence originates from an adult with COVID-19. Recombination connected TRBV12-3 or TRBV12-4 to TRBJ2-7; the D gene is perhaps TRBD2, on 6 matching bases. The sequenced sample consisted of memory CD4+ T cells from PBMCs. Reading the label with the study, this specimen's cell subset or site is: memory (non-naive) CD4+ T cells. This receptor has the CDR3 CASAKTSTYEQYF. In nucleotide form, the sequence is TGTGCCAGCGCAAAAACTAGCACATACGAGCAGTACTTC.